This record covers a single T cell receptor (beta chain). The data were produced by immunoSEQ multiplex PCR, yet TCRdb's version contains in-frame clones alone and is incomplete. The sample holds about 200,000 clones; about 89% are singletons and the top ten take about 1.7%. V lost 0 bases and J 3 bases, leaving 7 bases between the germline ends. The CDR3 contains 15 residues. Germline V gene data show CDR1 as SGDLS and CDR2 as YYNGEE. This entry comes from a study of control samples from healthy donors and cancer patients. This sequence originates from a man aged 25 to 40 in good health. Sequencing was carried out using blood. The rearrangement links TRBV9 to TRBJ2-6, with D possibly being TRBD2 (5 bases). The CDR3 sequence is CASSVEGDGANVLTF. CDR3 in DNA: TGTGCCAGCAGCGTAGAGGGAGATGGGGCCAACGTCCTGACTTTC.